This paragraph covers one T cell receptor (beta chain) sequence. The antigen is unknown. The data derive from a study of graft-versus-host responses after intestinal transplantation. About the study: Tacrolimus plus steroids were given to all recipients for about 3 years, preceded by anti-thymocyte globulin induction. Study-wide points: Investigators detected GvH clones in recipient marrow, with some emerging earlier in ileum or blood.

CDR3 length: 16 residues. The V segment lost 1 base and the J segment 4 bases; nucleotides outside the gene matches: 3. CDR1 SGHVS and CDR2 FNYEAQ come from the germline V gene. The repertoire was sequenced with immunoSEQ multiplex PCR; TCRdb's copy has only in-frame clones and lacks some. The table has some 62,000 clones, roughly 90% seen once. The rearrangement joins TRBV7-6 to TRBJ2-2; TRBD2 matches at 10 bases. The receptor's source is a human donor who was the organ donor for an intestinal transplant. The source was unstimulated CD8+ T cells sorted from spleen or lymph node cells, collected before transplant. This CDR3 is CASSLVAGGFTGELFF. The CDR3 nucleotides are TGTGCCAGCAGCTTAGTAGCGGGAGGATTCACCGGGGAGCTGTTTTTT.